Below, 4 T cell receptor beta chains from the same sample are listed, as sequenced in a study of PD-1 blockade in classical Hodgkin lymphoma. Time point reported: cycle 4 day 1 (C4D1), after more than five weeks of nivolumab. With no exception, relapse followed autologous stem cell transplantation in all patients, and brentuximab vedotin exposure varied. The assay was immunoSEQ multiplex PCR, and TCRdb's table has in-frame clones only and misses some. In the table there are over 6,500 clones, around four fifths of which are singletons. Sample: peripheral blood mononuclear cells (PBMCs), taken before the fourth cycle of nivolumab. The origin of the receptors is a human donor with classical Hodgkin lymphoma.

The CDR3 spells CASSPRDSVSYGYTF. Here the CDR3 DNA reads TGTGCCAGCTCACCACGGGACAGTGTGAGCTATGGCTACACCTTC. V usage is TRBV18 and J usage is TRBJ1-2, with TRBD1 matching over 7 bases. Germline values: CDR1 KGHSH, CDR2 LQKENI. J was trimmed by 4 bases and V by 1 base; bases with no gene match: 6. The CDR3 sequence is 15 residues long.

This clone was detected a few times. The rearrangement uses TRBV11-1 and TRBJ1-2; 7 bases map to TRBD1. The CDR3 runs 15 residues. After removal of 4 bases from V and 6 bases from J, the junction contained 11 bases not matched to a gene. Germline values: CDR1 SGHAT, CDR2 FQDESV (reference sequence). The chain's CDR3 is CASSYSGTVKDGYTF. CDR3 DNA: TGTGCCAGCAGCTACTCCGGGACAGTGAAGGATGGCTACACCTTC.

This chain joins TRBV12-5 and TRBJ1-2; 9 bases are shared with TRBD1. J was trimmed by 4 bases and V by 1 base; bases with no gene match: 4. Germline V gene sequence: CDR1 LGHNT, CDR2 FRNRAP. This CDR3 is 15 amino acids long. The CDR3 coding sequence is TGTGCTAGTGGTTTGGGACAGGGGGGCGCCTATGGCTACACCTTC. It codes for CASGLGQGGAYGYTF. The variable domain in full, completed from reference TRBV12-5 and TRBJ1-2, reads DARVTQTPRHKVTEMGQEVTMRCQPILGHNTVFWYRQTMMQGLELLAYFRNRAPLDDSGMPKDRFSAEMPDATLATLKIQPSEPRDSAVYFCASGLGQGGAYGYTFGSGTRLTVV.

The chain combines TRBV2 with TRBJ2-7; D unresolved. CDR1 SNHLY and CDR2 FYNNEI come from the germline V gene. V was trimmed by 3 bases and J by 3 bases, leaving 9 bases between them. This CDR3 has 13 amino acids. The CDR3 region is CASSDWVYYEQYF. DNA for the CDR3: TGTGCCAGCAGTGACTGGGTATACTACGAGCAGTACTTC.